The source of this T cell receptor (beta chain) is a study of T cell changes during pregnancy in multiple sclerosis. This CDR3 spans 13 amino acids. CDR1 and CDR2 from the germline V gene are LNHDA and SQIVND (reference sequence). V lost 2 bases, J lost 5 bases, and 1 base stayed unmatched. Assay used: immunoSEQ multiplex PCR; TCRdb lists only in-frame clones, some missing. The table has approximately 63,000 clones, 90% to 95% seen once; the top ten hold around 2.4%. This chain uses TRBV19 with TRBJ2-7; 9 nucleotides align to TRBD1. The starting material was peripheral blood, obtained in the third trimester of pregnancy. The origin of this receptor is a female donor in good health, enrolled as a control in a pregnancy study. The CDR3 region is CASSIRTGDEQYF. DNA of the CDR3: TGTGCCAGTAGTATACGGACAGGGGACGAGCAGTACTTC.